These T cell receptor beta chains were read from a single sample in a study of CD8 T cells in Susac syndrome. Each CDR3 protein is one row after TCRdb ran MiXCR on the immunoSEQ multiplex PCR reads. This sample carries some 58,000 distinct CDR3 sequences, 85% to 95% of them seen once, and the ten largest clones take 0.75%. The sample comprised CD8+ T cells from PBMCs. These receptor sequences come from a human donor with Susac syndrome. The CDR3 runs from the conserved cysteine through the conserved F or W. The order of the fields is CDR3 DNA, CDR3 protein, clone size, J gene, D gene, V gene. The D gene is left open where the match is weak. Some rows mark clone size as missing; the rest say once, few, many or name a class of expanded clone.

cdr3_nt: TGCAGTGCCCGGAGCGGACAAATACAAGAGACCCAGTACTTC
cdr3_aa: CSARSGQIQETQYF
clone_size: once
j_call: TRBJ2-5
d_call: -
v_call: TRBV20-1

cdr3_nt: TGTGCCAGTAGTATGAAGGGGCCCGATTATGAGCAGTTCTTC
cdr3_aa: CASSMKGPDYEQFF
clone_size: -
j_call: TRBJ2-1
d_call: -
v_call: TRBV19

cdr3_nt: TGTGCCTGGAGTGTAGGGTCAGGAGGCTACGAGCAGTACTTC
cdr3_aa: CAWSVGSGGYEQYF
clone_size: -
j_call: TRBJ2-7
d_call: -
v_call: TRBV30

cdr3_nt: TGTGCCAGCAGTTACTCGACAGCCTATGGCTACACCTTC
cdr3_aa: CASSYSTAYGYTF
clone_size: -
j_call: TRBJ1-2
d_call: -
v_call: TRBV6-5

cdr3_nt: TGTGCCAGCAGCTTAAATTCGGGGGCCGAAGCTTTCTTT
cdr3_aa: CASSLNSGAEAFF
clone_size: -
j_call: TRBJ1-1
d_call: -
v_call: TRBV7-2

cdr3_nt: TGTGCCAGCAGCTTAATCCAGGGCGGGCGAGGGGAGCTGTTTTTT
cdr3_aa: CASSLIQGGRGELFF
clone_size: -
j_call: TRBJ2-2
d_call: -
v_call: TRBV13

cdr3_nt: TGCAGTGCTAGCGGGACAGGGGGCGGGACCCTCTACGAGCAGTACTTC
cdr3_aa: CSASGTGGGTLYEQYF
clone_size: -
j_call: TRBJ2-7
d_call: TRBD1
v_call: TRBV20-1

cdr3_nt: TGTGCCAGCTCACCGGGCGGCGAATGGGTGAAACTGTTTTTT
cdr3_aa: CASSPGGEWVKLFF
clone_size: once
j_call: TRBJ1-4
d_call: -
v_call: TRBV7-9

cdr3_nt: TGTGCCAGCAGAGCGGGACTAGCCAACGAGCAGTACTTC
cdr3_aa: CASRAGLANEQYF
clone_size: once
j_call: TRBJ2-7
d_call: TRBD2
v_call: TRBV6-6

cdr3_nt: TGTGCCAGCTCACACGGTACGGATACGCAGTATTTT
cdr3_aa: CASSHGTDTQYF
clone_size: -
j_call: TRBJ2-3
d_call: -
v_call: TRBV18

cdr3_nt: TGTGCCAGCAGCCCGGGACAGGGGGGTAATGAGCAGTTCTTC
cdr3_aa: CASSPGQGGNEQFF
clone_size: -
j_call: TRBJ2-1
d_call: TRBD1
v_call: TRBV7-9

cdr3_nt: TGTGCCAGCTCACCACCGAAGCAGGGCTCCTACAATGAGCAGTTCTTC
cdr3_aa: CASSPPKQGSYNEQFF
clone_size: -
j_call: TRBJ2-1
d_call: -
v_call: TRBV18

cdr3_nt: TGTGCCAGCAGTTTAAACCCTAACTATGGCTACACCTTC
cdr3_aa: CASSLNPNYGYTF
clone_size: -
j_call: TRBJ1-2
d_call: -
v_call: TRBV27

cdr3_nt: TGTGCCAGCAGCACAGACGGGTCGACTAATGAAAAACTGTTTTTT
cdr3_aa: CASSTDGSTNEKLFF
clone_size: -
j_call: TRBJ1-4
d_call: -
v_call: TRBV9

cdr3_nt: TGCAGCGTTGGTACGCAGTATTTT
cdr3_aa: CSVGTQYF
clone_size: -
j_call: TRBJ2-3
d_call: -
v_call: TRBV29-1

cdr3_nt: TGTGCCTCCCGCACGCAGAATGAGCAGTTCTTC
cdr3_aa: CASRTQNEQFF
clone_size: -
j_call: TRBJ2-1
d_call: -
v_call: TRBV30

cdr3_nt: TGCGCCAGCAGCCAAGATTACGGCGGGCCAGATACGCAGTATTTT
cdr3_aa: CASSQDYGGPDTQYF
clone_size: -
j_call: TRBJ2-3
d_call: -
v_call: TRBV4-1

cdr3_nt: TGTGCCTGGAGTGTATACACTGAAGCTTTCTTT
cdr3_aa: CAWSVYTEAFF
clone_size: -
j_call: TRBJ1-1
d_call: -
v_call: TRBV30

cdr3_nt: TGTGCCAGCAGCGTAGCCCCGGATAGCGGGGGGGCGGGCGAAGAGACCCAGTACTTC
cdr3_aa: CASSVAPDSGGAGEETQYF
clone_size: -
j_call: TRBJ2-5
d_call: TRBD2
v_call: TRBV9

cdr3_nt: TGCGCCAGCAGCTTGTTAGGCACAGATACGCAGTATTTT
cdr3_aa: CASSLLGTDTQYF
clone_size: few
j_call: TRBJ2-3
d_call: -
v_call: TRBV5-1

cdr3_nt: TGTGCCACCAGCGCAGGACTTGAGATAGAGACCCAGTACTTC
cdr3_aa: CATSAGLEIETQYF
clone_size: -
j_call: TRBJ2-5
d_call: -
v_call: TRBV15

cdr3_nt: TGCGCCAGCAGCCAAGAGGGAGGGCCTGAACAGCCCCAGCATTTT
cdr3_aa: CASSQEGGPEQPQHF
clone_size: once
j_call: TRBJ1-5
d_call: -
v_call: TRBV4-3

cdr3_nt: TGCAGTGCTGACGGGGGCCCTAGCGGGACCCTCTATGACGAGCAGTACTTC
cdr3_aa: CSADGGPSGTLYDEQYF
clone_size: once
j_call: TRBJ2-7
d_call: TRBD2
v_call: TRBV20-1

cdr3_nt: TGTGCCAGCAGTTTAGAGGGTGGGACAGATACGCAGTATTTT
cdr3_aa: CASSLEGGTDTQYF
clone_size: -
j_call: TRBJ2-3
d_call: -
v_call: TRBV12-3/TRBV12-4

cdr3_nt: TGCGCCAGCAGCCAAGCTCTGGGATATAGCAATCAGCCCCAGCATTTT
cdr3_aa: CASSQALGYSNQPQHF
clone_size: -
j_call: TRBJ1-5
d_call: -
v_call: TRBV4-1

cdr3_nt: TGCGCCAGCAGTCCCGGGACTAGATCGGGGGAGACCCAGTACTTC
cdr3_aa: CASSPGTRSGETQYF
clone_size: -
j_call: TRBJ2-5
d_call: TRBD2
v_call: TRBV10-2

cdr3_nt: TGCAGTGCTAGAAGACTAGCGGGCAACGAGCAGTACTTC
cdr3_aa: CSARRLAGNEQYF
clone_size: -
j_call: TRBJ2-7
d_call: TRBD2
v_call: TRBV20-1

cdr3_nt: TGCAGTGCTAGGAGCTCGGACAGGGCCTCCTACGAGCAGTACTTC
cdr3_aa: CSARSSDRASYEQYF
clone_size: -
j_call: TRBJ2-7
d_call: TRBD1
v_call: TRBV20-1

cdr3_nt: TGTGCCAGCAGTTGGGCAGGGTGGACTGAAGCTTTCTTT
cdr3_aa: CASSWAGWTEAFF
clone_size: -
j_call: TRBJ1-1
d_call: -
v_call: TRBV6-5

cdr3_nt: TGTGCCAGCAGCGTAGAAGCGGGGGGGCCGACAGATACGCAGTATTTT
cdr3_aa: CASSVEAGGPTDTQYF
clone_size: once
j_call: TRBJ2-3
d_call: TRBD2
v_call: TRBV9

cdr3_nt: TGTGCCAGCAGTTTTTCGCTAGCGAGCACAGATACGCAGTATTTT
cdr3_aa: CASSFSLASTDTQYF
clone_size: -
j_call: TRBJ2-3
d_call: -
v_call: TRBV12-3/TRBV12-4

cdr3_nt: TGTGCCACCGGGGACCCCAACGAAGAGACCCAGTACTTC
cdr3_aa: CATGDPNEETQYF
clone_size: -
j_call: TRBJ2-5
d_call: -
v_call: TRBV15

cdr3_nt: TGTGCCAGCAGCCCCGGACTAGCGGGTCCTGAAGAGACCCAGTACTTC
cdr3_aa: CASSPGLAGPEETQYF
clone_size: -
j_call: TRBJ2-5
d_call: TRBD2
v_call: TRBV6-1

cdr3_nt: TGTGCCAGCAGCTCAACAGGGGCCCTATATGGCTACACCTTC
cdr3_aa: CASSSTGALYGYTF
clone_size: -
j_call: TRBJ1-2
d_call: TRBD1
v_call: TRBV11-2

cdr3_nt: TGTGCCAGCAGTTCCACAAGCGGGACAGTATACAATGAGCAGTTCTTC
cdr3_aa: CASSSTSGTVYNEQFF
clone_size: few
j_call: TRBJ2-1
d_call: -
v_call: TRBV27

cdr3_nt: TGTGCCAGCAGCTTAGCGCCCCCCAGTGAGCAGTTCTTC
cdr3_aa: CASSLAPPSEQFF
clone_size: -
j_call: TRBJ2-1
d_call: -
v_call: TRBV7-9

cdr3_nt: TGTGCCAGCAGCTCCCCGGGACAGGGGATTCAAGAGACCCAGTACTTC
cdr3_aa: CASSSPGQGIQETQYF
clone_size: once
j_call: TRBJ2-5
d_call: TRBD1
v_call: TRBV13

cdr3_nt: TGTGCCAGCAGCTTAAGTCCAGGCTACGAGCAGTACTTC
cdr3_aa: CASSLSPGYEQYF
clone_size: -
j_call: TRBJ2-7
d_call: -
v_call: TRBV7-3

cdr3_nt: TGCAGCGTTGAGTGGCGGGGGGGCCAAGAGACCCAGTACTTC
cdr3_aa: CSVEWRGGQETQYF
clone_size: -
j_call: TRBJ2-5
d_call: TRBD2
v_call: TRBV29-1

cdr3_nt: TGCGCCAGCAGCTTCCGAACCGGGACAGGGGGCTCCCCAGATACGCAGTATTTT
cdr3_aa: CASSFRTGTGGSPDTQYF
clone_size: -
j_call: TRBJ2-3
d_call: TRBD1
v_call: TRBV4-1

cdr3_nt: TGTGCCAGCTGTGTAGCGGGGGGTGGATACGAGCAGTACTTC
cdr3_aa: CASCVAGGGYEQYF
clone_size: once
j_call: TRBJ2-7
d_call: TRBD2
v_call: TRBV2

cdr3_nt: TGTGCCAGCAGCTGGAGGACTAGCGGGGTGTACAATGAGCAGTTCTTC
cdr3_aa: CASSWRTSGVYNEQFF
clone_size: -
j_call: TRBJ2-1
d_call: TRBD2
v_call: TRBV11-2

cdr3_nt: TGCGCCAGCAAGAACACCGGGGAGCTGTTTTTT
cdr3_aa: CASKNTGELFF
clone_size: -
j_call: TRBJ2-2
d_call: -
v_call: TRBV5-1

cdr3_nt: TGTGCCAGCAGCTTGGGCTCGGAGGATGGCTACACCTTC
cdr3_aa: CASSLGSEDGYTF
clone_size: -
j_call: TRBJ1-2
d_call: -
v_call: TRBV5-6

cdr3_nt: TGTGCCAGCAGCGTACAGGGGTTAATCGCCGGGGAGCTGTTTTTT
cdr3_aa: CASSVQGLIAGELFF
clone_size: -
j_call: TRBJ2-2
d_call: -
v_call: TRBV9

cdr3_nt: TGTGCCAGCAGTCCCGGGACAGGGAATAGCAATCAGCCCCAGCATTTT
cdr3_aa: CASSPGTGNSNQPQHF
clone_size: -
j_call: TRBJ1-5
d_call: TRBD1
v_call: TRBV2

cdr3_nt: TGTGCCTGGGGGTGGGGGCTTACTGAAGCTTTCTTT
cdr3_aa: CAWGWGLTEAFF
clone_size: -
j_call: TRBJ1-1
d_call: -
v_call: TRBV30

cdr3_nt: TGTGCCAGTGGTTCCCGCAATGAGCAGTTCTTC
cdr3_aa: CASGSRNEQFF
clone_size: -
j_call: TRBJ2-1
d_call: -
v_call: TRBV19

cdr3_nt: TGTGCCAGCAGCCGAAACATGGGGGCGGTAGTCCAAGAGACCCAGTACTTC
cdr3_aa: CASSRNMGAVVQETQYF
clone_size: -
j_call: TRBJ2-5
d_call: -
v_call: TRBV11-2

cdr3_nt: TGTGCCAGCAGCCAATCAGGGGCGGTTGGAGAGACCCAGTACTTC
cdr3_aa: CASSQSGAVGETQYF
clone_size: -
j_call: TRBJ2-5
d_call: -
v_call: TRBV9

cdr3_nt: TGCGCCAGCAGCCAAGAGGTAGCGGGGGGCAAAGAGACCCAGTACTTC
cdr3_aa: CASSQEVAGGKETQYF
clone_size: -
j_call: TRBJ2-5
d_call: TRBD2
v_call: TRBV4-3

cdr3_nt: TGTGCCAGCAGTTACTTCAGCACAGATACGCAGTATTTT
cdr3_aa: CASSYFSTDTQYF
clone_size: -
j_call: TRBJ2-3
d_call: -
v_call: TRBV6-5

cdr3_nt: TGTGCGAGCAGGGAAGAGAATCAGCCCCAGCATTTT
cdr3_aa: CASREENQPQHF
clone_size: -
j_call: TRBJ1-5
d_call: -
v_call: TRBV27